This TCR beta chain derives from a study of blood T cell repertoires in COVID-19. Only in-frame clones appear in the TCRdb table, and some are missing; sequencing was by immunoSEQ multiplex PCR. The sample lists around 260,000 clones, under 90% occurring once. Recruits, aged about 18 to 95 years, lived in 25 or so US areas. The sample was PBMCs or T cells enriched from blood (not recorded which). This receptor was obtained from a young man with acute COVID-19.

The CDR3 bases are TGTGCCGCATCGGACGGAGGGTATAATTCACCCCTCCACTTT. As protein: CAASDGGYNSPLHF. This rearrangement joins TRBV24-1 to TRBJ1-6; D gene unclear. Germline-derived CDR1 and CDR2 are KGHDR and SFDVKD. CDR3 size: 14 residues. Trimming took off 12 bases at V and 4 bases at J, with 15 bases between the two ends.